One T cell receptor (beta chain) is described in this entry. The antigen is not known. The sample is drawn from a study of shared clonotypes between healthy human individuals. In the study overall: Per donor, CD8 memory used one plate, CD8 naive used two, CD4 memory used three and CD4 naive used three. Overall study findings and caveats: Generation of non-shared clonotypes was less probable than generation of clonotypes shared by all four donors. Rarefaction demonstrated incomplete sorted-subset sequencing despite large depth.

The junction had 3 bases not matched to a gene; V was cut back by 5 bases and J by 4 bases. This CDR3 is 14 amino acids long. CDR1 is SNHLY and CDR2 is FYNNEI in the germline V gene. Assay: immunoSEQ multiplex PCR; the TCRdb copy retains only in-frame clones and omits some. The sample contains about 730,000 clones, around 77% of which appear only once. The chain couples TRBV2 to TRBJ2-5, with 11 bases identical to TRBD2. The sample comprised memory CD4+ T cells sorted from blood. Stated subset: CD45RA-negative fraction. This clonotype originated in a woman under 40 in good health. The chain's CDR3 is CASSKLAGAETQYF. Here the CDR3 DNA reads TGTGCCAGCAGTAAACTAGCGGGAGCAGAGACCCAGTACTTC.